This T cell receptor (beta chain) originates from a study of blood T cell repertoires in COVID-19. The wider study: From the United States, Italy and Spain came samples of acute and convalescent COVID-19. Sources were T cells, B-cell-depleted T cells, or PBMCs; the material itself was cDNA or gDNA.

Sequencing was performed with immunoSEQ multiplex PCR; in TCRdb, only in-frame clones are kept and a portion is missing. Here the sample spans around 170,000 clones, just under 80% being singletons. The V end lost 7 bases, the J end lost 5 bases, and 11 bases lay between the germline ends. The germline V gene encodes CDR1 GTSNPN and CDR2 SVGIG (reference sequence). There are 11 residues in the CDR3. The chain uses TRBV30 and TRBJ1-1; no definite D call. The sequencing input was peripheral blood. The sequence derives from an elderly woman with acute or convalescent COVID-19. The CDR3 DNA reads as TGTGCCTTTGACTTGCTAACTGAAGCTTTCTTT. Encoded protein: CAFDLLTEAFF.